Here is one TCR beta chain with its context. Its antigen remains unidentified. The data are from a study of a mutant IDH1 vaccine in newly diagnosed glioma. Looking at the study overall: Earlier care involved radiotherapy, temozolomide, or both, and the majority received both.

Per germline, CDR1 LNHDA and CDR2 SQIVND (reference sequence). V lost 5 bases, J lost 6 bases, and 19 bases lay in between. The CDR3 totals 15 residues. Time point described: week 5, during vaccination. Vaccinated patients received 300 ug of mutant IDH1 20-mer peptide per dose, with topical imiquimod. New WHO grade 3 or 4 IDH1-mutant, ATRX-lost astrocytomas were present in all donors. TCRdb's copy holds only in-frame clones and misses some; the assay was immunoSEQ multiplex PCR. The repertoire holds more than 40,000 clones, about three quarters seen once, with about 1.7% in the top ten. The sequence came from a woman aged 40 to 50 with glioma. The sequencing here drew on PBMCs, taken from a glioma patient whose treatment included an IDH1 peptide vaccine. The chain employs TRBV19 and TRBJ1-2; a weak D match, TRBD1 (6 bases). CDR3 sequence reads: CASSPRQVEWDGYTF. In DNA, the CDR3 is TGTGCCAGTAGTCCCCGACAGGTGGAATGGGATGGCTACACCTTC.